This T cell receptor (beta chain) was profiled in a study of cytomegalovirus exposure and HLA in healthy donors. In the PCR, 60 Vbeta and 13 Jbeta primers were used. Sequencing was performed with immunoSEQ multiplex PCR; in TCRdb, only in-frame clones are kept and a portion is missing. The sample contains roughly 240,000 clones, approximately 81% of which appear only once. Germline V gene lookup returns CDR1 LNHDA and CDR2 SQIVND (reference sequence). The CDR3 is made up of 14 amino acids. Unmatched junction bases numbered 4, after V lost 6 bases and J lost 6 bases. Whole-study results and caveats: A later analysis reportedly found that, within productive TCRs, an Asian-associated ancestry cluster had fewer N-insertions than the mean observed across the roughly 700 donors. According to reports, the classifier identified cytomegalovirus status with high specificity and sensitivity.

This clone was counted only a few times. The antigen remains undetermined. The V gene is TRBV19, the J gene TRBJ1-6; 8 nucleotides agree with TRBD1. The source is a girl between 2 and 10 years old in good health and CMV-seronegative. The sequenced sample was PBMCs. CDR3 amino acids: CASSPGQGNSPLHF. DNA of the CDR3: TGTGCCAGTAGCCCCGGACAGGGTAATTCACCCCTCCACTTT.